The entry that follows covers one T cell receptor (beta chain) sequence. This specimen comes from a study of OX40 agonist ivuxolimab in advanced cancers. Study summary: A history of anti-PD-1, anti-PD-L1 or anti-CTLA-4 therapy was acceptable, and 40% to 45% had some.

Sequenced by immunoSEQ multiplex PCR; TCRdb stores in-frame clones only, minus some. The top ten clones hold 0.45% to 0.7% of a sample with approximately 82,000 clones, approximately 87% of them seen once. Unmatched junction bases numbered 14, after V lost 7 bases and J lost 2 bases. Germline lookup yields CDR1 MRHNA and CDR2 SNTAGT. The CDR3 contains 17 residues. The starting material was CD4+ or CD8+ T cells sorted from blood, obtained in a trial of the OX40 agonist ivuxolimab. The chain employs TRBV6-4 and TRBJ2-3, with 8 bases matching TRBD2. The sequence was obtained from an adult with an advanced solid tumor such as melanoma, head and neck, liver or kidney cancer. The CDR3 here is CASTLTQASGLTDTQYF. Here the CDR3 DNA reads TGTGCCAGCACTTTGACTCAGGCTAGCGGGCTCACAGATACGCAGTATTTT.